Each of the 5 T cell receptor beta chains below was sequenced from the same sample in a study of blood T cell repertoires in COVID-19. The protocol was immunoSEQ multiplex PCR, while the TCRdb copy is restricted to in-frame clones and leaves out a portion. The repertoire consists of approximately 140,000 clones, with about four fifths occurring once and the leading ten covering roughly 8.4%. The sequencing input was peripheral blood. These receptors were obtained from a human donor with acute or convalescent COVID-19. The donor label of this sample is uncertain.

V is TRBV2 and J is TRBJ1-5; TRBD1 matches at 11 bases. The CDR3 covers 16 residues. CDR1 is SNHLY, CDR2 FYNNEI, per germline. Losses at the gene ends were 3 bases for V and 5 bases for J; bases not matched to a gene: 6. CDR3 nucleotide sequence: TGTGCCAGCAGTGAGGTACGGACAGGGGGCGATCAGCCCCAGCATTTT. Encoded protein: CASSEVRTGGDQPQHF.

This clone was counted a few times. V is TRBV6-5 and J is TRBJ1-5; D is possibly TRBD1 (5 bases). V gave up 6 bases and J gave up 0 bases, with 12 bases separating them. CDR1 and CDR2 from the germline V gene are MNHEY and SVGAGI. There are 15 residues in the CDR3. CDR3 in amino acids: CASRSRASSNQPQHF. The CDR3 DNA reads as TGTGCCAGCAGGTCCAGGGCAAGTAGCAATCAGCCCCAGCATTTT.

The chain uses TRBV6-5 and TRBJ1-2; no clear D gene. CDR1 is MNHEY, CDR2 SVGAGI, per germline. The length of the CDR3 is 13 residues. V was pared by 7 bases and J by 1 base, with 10 bases between. CDR3 nucleotides: TGTGCCAGCAAGCGTCAAAATAACTATGGCTACACCTTC. Translated, it gives CASKRQNNYGYTF.

The chain combines TRBV6-6 with TRBJ2-7; D gene uncertain. V was clipped by 6 bases and J by 3 bases, with 12 bases between them. Per the germline V gene, CDR1 is MNHNY and CDR2 is SVGAGI (reference sequence). This CDR3 is 13 amino acids long. The CDR3 spells CASSPYSFYEQYV. CDR3 nucleotides: TGTGCCAGCAGCCCGTACAGTTTCTACGAGCAGTACGTC.

The chain employs TRBV18 and TRBJ2-7, with 7 positions matching TRBD1. In germline, CDR1 is KGHSH, CDR2 LQKENI. The length of the CDR3 is 15 residues. With 0 bases clipped from V and 2 bases from J, the junction kept 4 bases outside the gene matches. The DNA for the CDR3 is TGTGCCAGCTCACCACCGAGACAGGGACCCTACGAGCAGTACTTC. The encoded protein is CASSPPRQGPYEQYF.